These T cell receptor beta chains were read from a single sample in a study of T-cell memory formation after mild COVID-19. TCRdb re-analysed the 5' RACE reads in MiXCR, keeping a single row per CDR3 protein. Among 350,000 to 500,000 distinct CDR3 sequences, about a quarter were seen once, and the ten largest hold around 12%. The sample consisted of PBMCs or a T cell subset sorted from them (not recorded which). These receptors all stem from an adult woman who had mild COVID-19 (a few samples of this study predate the infection). Cell type and time point are not known. The CDR3 runs from the conserved cysteine through the conserved F or W. A D gene is named only where the DNA matches it firmly. Rows give clone size only sometimes, using once, few, many, or a class for an expanded clone.

j_call: TRBJ2-3; v_call: TRBV7-8; d_call: -; clone_size: few; cdr3_length: 13; cdr3_aa: CASSQGGTDTQYF; cdr3_nt: TGTGCCAGCAGCCAAGGGGGCACAGATACGCAGTATTTT
j_call: TRBJ2-7; v_call: TRBV5-1; d_call: -; clone_size: -; cdr3_length: 16; cdr3_aa: CASSLGGNSVQYEQYF; cdr3_nt: TGCGCCAGCAGCTTGGGAGGTAATAGCGTGCAATACGAGCAGTACTTC
j_call: TRBJ1-4; v_call: TRBV5-1; d_call: TRBD1; clone_size: few; cdr3_length: 14; cdr3_aa: CASRRDSLNEKLFF; cdr3_nt: TGCGCCAGCCGGCGGGACAGCTTAAATGAAAAACTGTTTTTT
j_call: TRBJ2-7; v_call: TRBV3-1; d_call: TRBD2; clone_size: -; cdr3_length: 15; cdr3_aa: CASSQGGGTPYEQYF; cdr3_nt: TGTGCCAGCAGCCAAGGGGGGGGGACCCCCTACGAGCAGTACTTC
j_call: TRBJ2-2; v_call: TRBV7-9; d_call: TRBD2; clone_size: many; cdr3_length: 16; cdr3_aa: CASSHGLAANTGELFF; cdr3_nt: TGTGCCAGCAGTCATGGACTAGCGGCGAACACCGGGGAGCTGTTTTTT
j_call: TRBJ2-3; v_call: TRBV6-5; d_call: TRBD2; clone_size: -; cdr3_length: 17; cdr3_aa: CASRRSSGAHRPDTQYF; cdr3_nt: TGTGCCAGCAGACGGTCGAGCGGGGCCCACCGCCCAGATACGCAGTATTTT
j_call: TRBJ2-3; v_call: TRBV7-3; d_call: TRBD2; clone_size: few; cdr3_length: 16; cdr3_aa: CASSPFVSAGTDTQYF; cdr3_nt: TGTGCCAGCAGCCCCTTCGTTTCAGCGGGGACAGATACGCAGTATTTT
j_call: TRBJ2-7; v_call: TRBV20-1; d_call: -; clone_size: -; cdr3_length: 11; cdr3_aa: CSARPIVEEYF; cdr3_nt: TGCAGTGCTCGTCCAATCGTCGAGGAGTACTTC
j_call: TRBJ2-3; v_call: TRBV12-3/TRBV12-4; d_call: -; clone_size: -; cdr3_length: 17; cdr3_aa: CASSPKVGGPGTDTQYF; cdr3_nt: TGTGCCAGCAGCCCTAAAGTGGGGGGCCCGGGCACAGATACGCAGTATTTT
j_call: TRBJ2-1; v_call: TRBV7-8; d_call: TRBD1; clone_size: many; cdr3_length: 14; cdr3_aa: CASSRDRGRGEQFF; cdr3_nt: TGTGCCAGTAGTCGGGACAGGGGGCGCGGGGAGCAGTTCTTC
j_call: TRBJ2-3; v_call: TRBV3-1; d_call: -; clone_size: few; cdr3_length: 16; cdr3_aa: CASSLLGAKGRDTQYF; cdr3_nt: TGTGCCAGCAGCCTTCTGGGGGCGAAGGGGCGCGATACGCAGTATTTT
j_call: TRBJ1-1; v_call: TRBV10-3; d_call: -; clone_size: -; cdr3_length: 13; cdr3_aa: CAISLTGNTEAFF; cdr3_nt: TGTGCCATCAGTTTAACAGGCAACACTGAAGCTTTCTTT
j_call: TRBJ2-7; v_call: TRBV11-2; d_call: TRBD2; clone_size: -; cdr3_length: 18; cdr3_aa: CASSLSPPSSGTSYEQYF; cdr3_nt: TGTGCCAGCAGCTTATCCCCTCCCTCTAGCGGGACCTCCTACGAGCAGTACTTC
j_call: TRBJ1-2; v_call: TRBV6-5; d_call: -; clone_size: few; cdr3_length: 14; cdr3_aa: CASSYSSRNYGYTF; cdr3_nt: TGTGCCAGCAGTTACTCCTCCAGAAACTATGGCTACACCTTC
j_call: TRBJ2-3; v_call: TRBV27; d_call: -; clone_size: many; cdr3_length: 15; cdr3_aa: CASSLSGRPTDTQYF; cdr3_nt: TGTGCCAGCAGTTTATCGGGCAGGCCCACAGATACGCAGTATTTT
j_call: TRBJ1-2; v_call: TRBV7-2; d_call: -; clone_size: few; cdr3_length: 14; cdr3_aa: CASRQPGAGYGYTF; cdr3_nt: TGTGCCAGCCGTCAACCCGGGGCAGGCTATGGCTACACCTTC
j_call: TRBJ2-5; v_call: TRBV9; d_call: TRBD2; clone_size: many; cdr3_length: 15; cdr3_aa: CASSGGTIPGETQYF; cdr3_nt: TGTGCCAGCAGCGGAGGGACTATCCCGGGGGAGACCCAGTACTTC
j_call: TRBJ2-7; v_call: TRBV15; d_call: TRBD2; clone_size: -; cdr3_length: 14; cdr3_aa: CATSRTSGSYEQYF; cdr3_nt: TGTGCCACCAGCAGGACTAGCGGGAGCTACGAGCAGTACTTC
j_call: TRBJ1-3; v_call: TRBV27; d_call: -; clone_size: few; cdr3_length: 17; cdr3_aa: CASSFPGTDNSGNTIYF; cdr3_nt: TGTGCCAGCAGTTTCCCCGGGACGGATAACTCTGGAAACACCATATATTTT
j_call: TRBJ1-1; v_call: TRBV29-1; d_call: TRBD1; clone_size: -; cdr3_length: 12; cdr3_aa: CSGRGRDTEAFF; cdr3_nt: TGCAGCGGCAGGGGGCGGGACACTGAAGCTTTCTTT
j_call: TRBJ2-5; v_call: TRBV7-9; d_call: TRBD1; clone_size: -; cdr3_length: 14; cdr3_aa: CASSRDRIQETQYF; cdr3_nt: TGTGCCAGCAGCAGGGACAGGATCCAAGAGACCCAGTACTTC
j_call: TRBJ2-2; v_call: TRBV7-2; d_call: -; clone_size: -; cdr3_length: 15; cdr3_aa: CASSSQGVFTGELFF; cdr3_nt: TGTGCCAGCAGTTCTCAGGGAGTGTTCACCGGGGAGCTGTTTTTT
j_call: TRBJ2-1; v_call: TRBV7-3; d_call: -; clone_size: few; cdr3_length: 15; cdr3_aa: CASSLLPESYNEQFF; cdr3_nt: TGTGCCAGCAGCTTACTCCCGGAATCCTACAATGAGCAGTTCTTC
j_call: TRBJ2-3; v_call: TRBV9; d_call: TRBD1; clone_size: -; cdr3_length: 17; cdr3_aa: CASSEEAGTGGTDTQYF; cdr3_nt: TGTGCCAGCAGCGAGGAGGCCGGGACAGGCGGCACAGATACGCAGTATTTT
j_call: TRBJ2-7; v_call: TRBV29-1; d_call: -; clone_size: -; cdr3_length: 15; cdr3_aa: CSVARRGAGGDEQYF; cdr3_nt: TGCAGCGTTGCCCGACGGGGGGCAGGGGGAGACGAGCAGTACTTC
j_call: TRBJ2-1; v_call: TRBV20-1; d_call: TRBD2; clone_size: few; cdr3_length: 12; cdr3_aa: CSEAGGHNEQFF; cdr3_nt: TGCAGTGAAGCGGGGGGGCATAATGAGCAGTTCTTC
j_call: TRBJ2-1; v_call: TRBV7-8; d_call: TRBD2; clone_size: few; cdr3_length: 16; cdr3_aa: CASSLVGRLASGEQFF; cdr3_nt: TGTGCCAGCAGCTTAGTCGGGAGACTAGCGTCCGGGGAGCAGTTCTTC
j_call: TRBJ2-1; v_call: TRBV11-2; d_call: TRBD1; clone_size: -; cdr3_length: 17; cdr3_aa: CASSLGFSTGSYNEQFF; cdr3_nt: TGTGCCAGCAGCTTAGGTTTCTCGACAGGGTCCTACAATGAGCAGTTCTTC
j_call: TRBJ2-3; v_call: TRBV7-6; d_call: TRBD2; clone_size: -; cdr3_length: 18; cdr3_aa: CASSLGGRTSTSEDTQYF; cdr3_nt: TGTGCCAGCAGCTTAGGGGGGAGGACTAGCACGAGTGAAGATACGCAGTATTTT
j_call: TRBJ1-1; v_call: TRBV7-3; d_call: TRBD1; clone_size: -; cdr3_length: 14; cdr3_aa: CASSATGAGTEAFF; cdr3_nt: TGTGCCAGCAGCGCCACAGGGGCTGGGACTGAAGCTTTCTTT
j_call: TRBJ2-3; v_call: TRBV11-2; d_call: -; clone_size: many; cdr3_length: 13; cdr3_aa: CASSFGGTDTQYF; cdr3_nt: TGTGCCAGCAGCTTCGGGGGCACAGATACGCAGTATTTT
j_call: TRBJ1-5; v_call: TRBV4-2; d_call: TRBD1; clone_size: few; cdr3_length: 15; cdr3_aa: CASSQAHYRGRPQHF; cdr3_nt: TGTGCCAGCAGCCAAGCGCACTACAGGGGCCGGCCCCAGCATTTT
j_call: TRBJ2-7; v_call: TRBV5-1; d_call: TRBD1; clone_size: -; cdr3_length: 16; cdr3_aa: CASSGTGGGYEYEQYF; cdr3_nt: TGCGCCAGCAGCGGGACAGGGGGCGGATATGAGTACGAGCAGTACTTC
j_call: TRBJ2-1; v_call: TRBV29-1; d_call: TRBD2; clone_size: -; cdr3_length: 19; cdr3_aa: CSVEGDLLGTSGRYNEQFF; cdr3_nt: TGCAGCGTTGAAGGAGACCTCCTGGGGACTAGCGGGAGATACAATGAGCAGTTCTTC
j_call: TRBJ2-3; v_call: TRBV4-3; d_call: -; clone_size: few; cdr3_length: 17; cdr3_aa: CASSEDPPGTSTDTQYF; cdr3_nt: TGCGCCAGCAGCGAAGACCCCCCGGGGACCAGCACAGATACGCAGTATTTT
j_call: TRBJ1-1; v_call: TRBV19; d_call: -; clone_size: -; cdr3_length: 13; cdr3_aa: CASSIGMGTEAFF; cdr3_nt: TGTGCCAGTAGTATCGGGATGGGCACTGAAGCTTTCTTT
j_call: TRBJ1-2; v_call: TRBV12-3/TRBV12-4; d_call: -; clone_size: few; cdr3_length: 14; cdr3_aa: CASSLRDKDYGYTF; cdr3_nt: TGTGCCAGCAGTTTACGGGACAAAGACTATGGCTACACCTTC
j_call: TRBJ1-1; v_call: TRBV18; d_call: -; clone_size: -; cdr3_length: 15; cdr3_aa: CASSPLGTENTEAFF; cdr3_nt: TGTGCCAGCTCACCCTTAGGGACCGAGAACACTGAAGCTTTCTTT
j_call: TRBJ2-5; v_call: TRBV2; d_call: TRBD2; clone_size: -; cdr3_length: 15; cdr3_aa: CASSKAGGPPETQYF; cdr3_nt: TGTGCCAGCAGCAAAGCGGGGGGGCCTCCAGAGACCCAGTACTTC
j_call: TRBJ2-5; v_call: TRBV4-1; d_call: TRBD1; clone_size: few; cdr3_length: 16; cdr3_aa: CASSREATGGYETQYF; cdr3_nt: TGCGCCAGCAGCCGAGAGGCGACAGGGGGATACGAGACCCAGTACTTC
j_call: TRBJ1-1; v_call: TRBV7-9; d_call: -; clone_size: few; cdr3_length: 14; cdr3_aa: CASSLGAINTEAFF; cdr3_nt: TGTGCCAGCAGCTTAGGGGCCATTAACACTGAAGCTTTCTTT
j_call: TRBJ1-3; v_call: TRBV7-2; d_call: -; clone_size: -; cdr3_length: 15; cdr3_aa: CASSRAGYPGNTIYF; cdr3_nt: TGTGCCAGCAGCCGGGCGGGGTACCCTGGAAACACCATATATTTT
j_call: TRBJ2-1; v_call: TRBV12-3/TRBV12-4; d_call: TRBD2; clone_size: -; cdr3_length: 15; cdr3_aa: CASSLRRGGLGEQFF; cdr3_nt: TGTGCCAGCAGTTTGCGGCGGGGGGGCCTAGGTGAGCAGTTCTTC
j_call: TRBJ2-1; v_call: TRBV7-2; d_call: -; clone_size: few; cdr3_length: 15; cdr3_aa: CASSLAGGLTGVQFF; cdr3_nt: TGTGCCAGCAGCTTAGCGGGGGGCCTCACGGGGGTGCAGTTCTTC
j_call: TRBJ2-4; v_call: TRBV12-3/TRBV12-4; d_call: -; clone_size: -; cdr3_length: 14; cdr3_aa: CASSLVGGGNIQYF; cdr3_nt: TGTGCCAGCAGTTTGGTTGGGGGTGGTAACATTCAGTACTTC
j_call: TRBJ2-3; v_call: TRBV15; d_call: TRBD1; clone_size: few; cdr3_length: 16; cdr3_aa: CATSTRRRGNTDTQYF; cdr3_nt: TGTGCCACCAGCACGCGACGCAGGGGGAACACAGATACGCAGTATTTT
j_call: TRBJ2-3; v_call: TRBV27; d_call: -; clone_size: few; cdr3_length: 16; cdr3_aa: CASNNRIGGGTDTQYF; cdr3_nt: TGTGCCAGCAATAACAGGATCGGAGGGGGCACAGATACGCAGTATTTT
j_call: TRBJ2-2; v_call: TRBV20-1; d_call: -; clone_size: few; cdr3_length: 15; cdr3_aa: CSAPRGGMNTGELFF; cdr3_nt: TGCAGTGCGCCCAGGGGGGGGATGAACACCGGGGAGCTGTTTTTT
j_call: TRBJ2-4; v_call: TRBV20-1; d_call: TRBD2; clone_size: -; cdr3_length: 18; cdr3_aa: CSASGTSGSSRHQNIQYF; cdr3_nt: TGCAGTGCCAGCGGGACTAGCGGGAGTTCCCGTCATCAAAACATTCAGTACTTC
j_call: TRBJ1-1; v_call: TRBV7-2; d_call: -; clone_size: -; cdr3_length: 15; cdr3_aa: CASSLIGRMNTEAFF; cdr3_nt: TGTGCCAGCAGCTTAATTGGCCGAATGAACACTGAAGCTTTCTTT
j_call: TRBJ1-1; v_call: TRBV6-1; d_call: -; clone_size: -; cdr3_length: 11; cdr3_aa: CASSEGPRASF; cdr3_nt: TGTGCCAGCAGTGAAGGCCCCCGGGCCTCGTTT
j_call: TRBJ2-1; v_call: TRBV7-8; d_call: TRBD2; clone_size: -; cdr3_length: 16; cdr3_aa: CASSPHLAGGGNEQFF; cdr3_nt: TGTGCCAGCAGCCCCCACCTAGCGGGAGGGGGCAATGAGCAGTTCTTC
j_call: TRBJ2-1; v_call: TRBV7-2; d_call: -; clone_size: -; cdr3_length: 17; cdr3_aa: CASSLSGPFSGDNEQFF; cdr3_nt: TGTGCCAGCAGCTTATCCGGGCCTTTTAGCGGCGACAATGAGCAGTTCTTC